The clone carrying this T cell receptor beta chain was seen only a few times. Antigen unknown. The V gene's germline CDR1 is LNHDA and CDR2 SQIVND (reference sequence). This CDR3 has 16 residues. J lost 3 bases, V lost 7 bases, and 12 bases had no gene match. The sample originates from a study of T cells in Graves' hyperthyroidism and ophthalmopathy. Background on the study: Peripheral blood samples were taken at initial diagnosis, prior to any treatment. Findings of the study overall: Separating ophthalmopathy from stable hyperthyroidism was achieved by a 13 V-J model.

Amplified regions were TCR beta CDR3 sequences from RNA transcripts. Researchers ran a first-round RT-PCR on the TCR CDR3 using the HTBI primer set. TCRdb reprocessed the multiplex PCR reads with MiXCR, giving one entry per CDR3 protein. The sample includes around 300,000 distinct CDR3 sequences, approximately 15% of them seen just once. The hyperthyroidism was newly diagnosed and had lasted under 2 months; the patients were aged 18 to 65. Clinical symptoms, serum thyroxine, TRAb, thyroid ultrasound and orbital computed tomography established diagnosis. This chain joins TRBV19 and TRBJ1-5; 7 bases line up with TRBD1. This clonotype was sampled from a middle-aged woman with Graves' hyperthyroidism. The sequenced material came from blood. The CDR3 loop reads CASIHRGGGDNQPQHF. In DNA form, the CDR3 reads TGTGCCAGTATCCACCGAGGGGGCGGGGACAATCAGCCCCAGCATTTT.